The 17 T cell receptor beta chains presented below share a single source sample, sequenced in a study of blood T cell repertoires in COVID-19. The protocol was immunoSEQ multiplex PCR, while the TCRdb copy is restricted to in-frame clones and leaves out a portion. Found here are roughly 350,000 clones, approximately 89% of them singletons; the top ten hold 10%. Sequencing used peripheral blood. The source is a young woman with COVID-19, enrolled during active disease.

The V and J genes are TRBV5-4 and TRBJ1-6, with D tentatively TRBD1 (6 bases). V lost 0 bases and J 7 bases, leaving 14 bases between the germline ends. The V gene's germline CDR1 is SGHNT and CDR2 YYREEE (reference sequence). This CDR3 contains 16 residues. The DNA of the CDR3 is TGTGCCAGCAGCTTGGCCGAACAGGGACGAAATTCACCCCTCCACTTT. Its protein is CASSLAEQGRNSPLHF.

The chain couples TRBV27 to TRBJ2-7, with no clear D. Per germline, CDR1 MNHEY and CDR2 SMNVEV (reference sequence). The germline V and J ends were trimmed by 0 bases and 5 bases, with 11 bases remaining between them. The CDR3 loop spans 14 amino acids. The CDR3 DNA sequence: TGTGCCAGCAGTTTATCGAACACGTTCGACGAGCAGTACTTC. Its protein product is CASSLSNTFDEQYF.

The chain employs TRBV18 and TRBJ2-1, with no clear D. Germline V gene data show CDR1 as KGHSH and CDR2 as LQKENI. The CDR3 totals 13 residues. V lost 4 bases and J 0 bases, leaving 4 bases between the germline ends. CDR3 region: CASSQSSYNEQFF. CDR3 DNA: TGTGCCAGCTCACAGAGCTCCTACAATGAGCAGTTCTTC.

The chain has TRBV11-2 and TRBJ2-7; the D gene is possibly TRBD2 (5 bases). CDR3 length equals 15 residues. Germline CDR1 reads SGHAT; CDR2 reads FQNNGV. Trimming removed 0 bases from V and 2 bases from J, with 11 bases in between. The CDR3 protein is CASSLDPGSTYEQYF. For the CDR3, the DNA is TGTGCCAGCAGCTTAGATCCGGGATCTACCTACGAGCAGTACTTC.

The chain carries TRBV10-1 and TRBJ2-3; no firm D call. V gave up 3 bases and J gave up 1 base, with 11 bases separating them. The CDR3 is 15 amino acids. Germline V gene lookup returns CDR1 WNHNN and CDR2 SYGVQD (reference sequence). Here the CDR3 reads CASSDRQYGTDTQYF. The CDR3 DNA follows: TGCGCCAGCAGTGACAGGCAGTACGGCACAGATACGCAGTATTTT.

This rearrangement joins TRBV4-3 to TRBJ1-1; 7 bases agree with TRBD1. Germline CDR1 and CDR2: LGHNA and YSLEER. The CDR3 is made up of 16 amino acids. J was trimmed by 2 bases and V by 1 base; bases with no gene match: 7. The CDR3 DNA reads TGCGCCAGCAGCCAAGGACAGGGATTGAGTAACACTGAAGCTTTCTTT. It encodes CASSQGQGLSNTEAFF.

The rearrangement uses TRBV7-8 and TRBJ2-7, with D possibly being TRBD2 (5 bases). The CDR3 has 13 residues. CDR1 is SGHVS and CDR2 is FQNEAQ in the germline V gene. V was trimmed by 1 base and J by 5 bases, leaving 9 bases between them. The CDR3 loop is CASSLVSGNEQYF. In DNA, the CDR3 is TGTGCCAGCAGCTTAGTATCGGGGAACGAGCAGTACTTC.

This clone was seen a single time. The genes are TRBV7-9 and TRBJ2-1; 7 nucleotides align to TRBD2. The CDR3 sequence is 15 residues long. Trimming cost V 6 bases and J 7 bases; bases outside gene matches: 12. Germline values: CDR1 SEHNR, CDR2 FQNEAQ (reference sequence). CDR3 sequence reads: CASRHVGLAENEQFF. The CDR3 nucleotides read TGTGCCAGCAGACACGTCGGCCTAGCGGAAAATGAGCAGTTCTTC. The full variable domain, with the rest looked up from reference TRBV7-9 and TRBJ2-1, is DTGVSQNPRHKITKRGQNVTFRCDPISEHNRLYWYRQTLGQGPEFLTYFQNEAQLEKSRLLSDRFSAERPKGSFSTLEIQRTEQGDSAMYLCASRHVGLAENEQFFGPGTRLTVL.

This sequence joins TRBV6-5 and TRBJ2-1; 7 bases line up with TRBD2. This CDR3 is built from 15 residues. With 6 bases clipped from V and 3 bases from J, the junction kept 8 bases outside the gene matches. The germline V gene encodes CDR1 MNHEY and CDR2 SVGAGI. The CDR3 protein is CASRGGRGLYNEQFF. CDR3 nucleotide sequence: TGTGCCAGCAGGGGAGGGCGGGGTCTCTACAATGAGCAGTTCTTC.

This clone showed up just once. The genes are TRBV5-1 and TRBJ2-6; D might be TRBD1 (6 bases). V was trimmed by 7 bases and J by 2 bases, leaving 13 bases between them. Germline V CDR1 and CDR2: SGHRS, YFSETQ. The CDR3 runs to 15 residues. The CDR3, as DNA: TGCGCCAGCGCCCCGGGACATACTGGGGCCAACGTCCTGACTTTC. Translation gives CASAPGHTGANVLTF.

In its sample, this clone was seen once. V usage is TRBV28 and J usage is TRBJ2-3; D possibly corresponds to TRBD2 (6 bases). The CDR3 spans 12 residues. The germline gives CDR1 MDHEN, CDR2 SYDVKM. Deletions cut 8 bases from V and 1 base from J, with 7 bases between. The CDR3 DNA reads TGTGCCAGCCTAGCGCGCACAGATACGCAGTATTTT. Translated: CASLARTDTQYF.

A single count supports this clone. The J gene is TRBJ2-6, the V gene TRBV7-2; 10 bases map to TRBD1. This CDR3 has 15 residues. Germline V CDR1 and CDR2: SGHTA, FQGNSA. V lost 5 bases and J lost 4; bases outside the gene matches: 2. In nucleotides, the CDR3 is TGTGCCAGCAGCGACAGGGGGCAGGGGGCCAACGTCCTGACTTTC. Translating it yields CASSDRGQGANVLTF.

The V and J genes are TRBV5-1 and TRBJ1-2, with D perhaps TRBD1 (5 bases). The CDR3 covers 13 residues. V was cut by 4 bases and J by 2 bases, with 9 bases left in between. CDR1 and CDR2 (germline): SGHRS, YFSETQ. CDR3 sequence (DNA): TGCGCCAGCAGCACGGACAAGAACTATGGCTACACCTTC. Translation gives CASSTDKNYGYTF.

The CDR3 spells CASSLYTSGPSTDTQYF. The CDR3 region has the DNA TGTGCCAGCAGCTTATATACTAGCGGACCTAGCACAGATACGCAGTATTTT. The chain employs TRBV7-9 and TRBJ2-3, with TRBD2 matching over 8 bases. This CDR3 spans 17 amino acids. The germline CDR1 and CDR2 sequences are SEHNR and FQNEAQ (reference sequence). J gave up 0 bases and V 2 bases, and 7 bases lay outside the gene matches.

The sample holds many counts of this clone. The V call is TRBV5-1, the J call TRBJ2-7; TRBD2 matches at 8 bases. Germline trimming cut 2 bases from V and 1 base from J; bases unmatched to any gene: 5. Germline lookup yields CDR1 SGHRS and CDR2 YFSETQ. The CDR3 consists of 15 residues. The CDR3 is CASSFGSGGSYEQYF. CDR3 nucleotides: TGCGCCAGCAGCTTCGGATCGGGAGGGTCCTACGAGCAGTACTTC.

The table lists this clone with a count of one. The chain links TRBV18 to TRBJ2-1; the match to TRBD2 covers 8 bases. This CDR3 comprises 16 residues. Looked up from germline, CDR1 is KGHSH and CDR2 is LQKENI. Unmatched junction bases numbered 6, after V lost 1 base and J lost 4 bases. CDR3 protein: CASSPQAAGAYNEQFF. CDR3 bases: TGTGCCAGCTCACCACAGGCAGCGGGAGCTTACAATGAGCAGTTCTTC.

The chain employs TRBV5-8 and TRBJ2-7; TRBD2 matches 7 bases. This CDR3 region has 15 residues. CDR1 and CDR2 from the germline V gene are SGHTS and YDEGEE. Trimming cost V 4 bases and J 0 bases; bases outside gene matches: 7. The CDR3 sequence: CASSHLAVRSYEQYF. DNA for the CDR3: TGTGCCAGCAGCCACCTAGCGGTTCGCTCCTACGAGCAGTACTTC. The full variable domain, completed using reference TRBV5-8 and TRBJ2-7, is EAGVTQSPTHLIKTRGQQATLRCSPISGHTSVYWYQQALGLGLQFLLWYDEGEERNRGNFPPRFSGRQFPNYSSELNVNALELEDSALYLCASSHLAVRSYEQYFGPGTRLTVT.